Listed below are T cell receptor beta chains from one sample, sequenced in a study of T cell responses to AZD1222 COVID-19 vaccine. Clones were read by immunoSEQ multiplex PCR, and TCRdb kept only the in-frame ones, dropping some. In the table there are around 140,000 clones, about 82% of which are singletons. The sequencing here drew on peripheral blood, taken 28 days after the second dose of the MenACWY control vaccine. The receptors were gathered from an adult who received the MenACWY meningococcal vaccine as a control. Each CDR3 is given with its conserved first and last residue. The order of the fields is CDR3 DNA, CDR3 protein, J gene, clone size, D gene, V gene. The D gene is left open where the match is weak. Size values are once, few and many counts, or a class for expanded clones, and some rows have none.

CDR3nt: TGTGCCAGCAGCCAAGATGAAAGAAACACCATATATTTT
CDR3aa: CASSQDERNTIYF
j_gene: TRBJ1-3
abundance: .
d_gene: .
v_gene: TRBV3-1/TRBV3-2

CDR3nt: TGTGCCAGCAGGACTAGCGGGAGGAAGCAGTTCTTC
CDR3aa: CASRTSGRKQFF
j_gene: TRBJ2-1
abundance: .
d_gene: TRBD2
v_gene: TRBV6-5

CDR3nt: TGCGCCAGCAGCCAAGATGTCGGGGGGACCCAGTACTTC
CDR3aa: CASSQDVGGTQYF
j_gene: TRBJ2-5
abundance: .
d_gene: .
v_gene: TRBV4-3

CDR3nt: TGTGCCAGCAGCAGAGCCGGACAGATCGGGCTATACGGCTACACCTTC
CDR3aa: CASSRAGQIGLYGYTF
j_gene: TRBJ1-2
abundance: .
d_gene: .
v_gene: TRBV6-2/TRBV6-3

CDR3nt: TGTGCCACCAGCGCAGCGGGAGTATCCACCGGGGAGCTGTTTTTT
CDR3aa: CATSAAGVSTGELFF
j_gene: TRBJ2-2
abundance: .
d_gene: TRBD2
v_gene: TRBV15

CDR3nt: TGTGCCAGCAGGTCCGGGACCCGGAACACAGATACGCAGTATTTT
CDR3aa: CASRSGTRNTDTQYF
j_gene: TRBJ2-3
abundance: .
d_gene: .
v_gene: TRBV28

CDR3nt: TGTGCCAGCAGCGACGGGGATTCGGCTAACTATGGCTACACCTTC
CDR3aa: CASSDGDSANYGYTF
j_gene: TRBJ1-2
abundance: once
d_gene: .
v_gene: TRBV6-5

CDR3nt: TGTGCCAGCTCCCCCCCTAGAGAGGGTAGCTCCTACGAGCAGTACTTC
CDR3aa: CASSPPREGSSYEQYF
j_gene: TRBJ2-7
abundance: .
d_gene: .
v_gene: TRBV18

CDR3nt: TGTGCCAGCAAGGGCATGGTCTATAATTCACCCCTCCACTTT
CDR3aa: CASKGMVYNSPLHF
j_gene: TRBJ1-6
abundance: once
d_gene: .
v_gene: TRBV27

CDR3nt: TGTGCCAGTAGCGCCGCCGCCACAGATACGCAGTATTTT
CDR3aa: CASSAAATDTQYF
j_gene: TRBJ2-3
abundance: .
d_gene: .
v_gene: TRBV19

CDR3nt: TGCGCCAGCAGCCAAGAGGTATCTGACAGATATGAGCAGTTCTTC
CDR3aa: CASSQEVSDRYEQFF
j_gene: TRBJ2-1
abundance: .
d_gene: .
v_gene: TRBV4-3

CDR3nt: TGTGCCAGCAGTTCATTCAGGGACCTTGGCTACACCTTC
CDR3aa: CASSSFRDLGYTF
j_gene: TRBJ1-2
abundance: .
d_gene: .
v_gene: TRBV6-5

CDR3nt: TGTGCCAGCTCACTCGAGGTAGGGCCCCAGCATTTT
CDR3aa: CASSLEVGPQHF
j_gene: TRBJ1-5
abundance: few
d_gene: .
v_gene: TRBV18

CDR3nt: TGTGCCAGCAGCTCTACAGGGGACTCCTACGAGCAGTACTTC
CDR3aa: CASSSTGDSYEQYF
j_gene: TRBJ2-7
abundance: once
d_gene: TRBD1
v_gene: TRBV7-9

CDR3nt: TGTGCCAGCAGGCGAGACAGGGATGGCTACACCTTC
CDR3aa: CASRRDRDGYTF
j_gene: TRBJ1-2
abundance: .
d_gene: TRBD1
v_gene: TRBV12-3/TRBV12-4

CDR3nt: TGTGCCAGCACCTCACTAGGGGCTAAGGGCAATGAGCAGTTCTTC
CDR3aa: CASTSLGAKGNEQFF
j_gene: TRBJ2-1
abundance: .
d_gene: .
v_gene: TRBV25-1

CDR3nt: TGTGCCAGCAGCGATCGGGACCCAGGGGCAAACACCGGGGAGCTGTTTTTT
CDR3aa: CASSDRDPGANTGELFF
j_gene: TRBJ2-2
abundance: once
d_gene: .
v_gene: TRBV9

CDR3nt: TGTGCCAGCAGTGACTCCCTAGCGGGAGCTGATGAGCAGTTCTTC
CDR3aa: CASSDSLAGADEQFF
j_gene: TRBJ2-1
abundance: .
d_gene: TRBD2
v_gene: TRBV6-4

CDR3nt: TGTGCCAGCAGGGGTTGGGAAGAGACCCAGTACTTC
CDR3aa: CASRGWEETQYF
j_gene: TRBJ2-5
abundance: once
d_gene: .
v_gene: TRBV2

CDR3nt: TGTGCCAGCAGTGACTACAATGAGCAGTTCTTC
CDR3aa: CASSDYNEQFF
j_gene: TRBJ2-1
abundance: .
d_gene: .
v_gene: TRBV2

CDR3nt: TGTGCCAGCTCACCCGACAGGGGACACTATGGCTACACCTTC
CDR3aa: CASSPDRGHYGYTF
j_gene: TRBJ1-2
abundance: .
d_gene: TRBD1
v_gene: TRBV18

CDR3nt: TGTGCCAGCAGCCCGACAGCAACTAATGAAAAACTGTTTTTT
CDR3aa: CASSPTATNEKLFF
j_gene: TRBJ1-4
abundance: .
d_gene: .
v_gene: TRBV3-1/TRBV3-2

CDR3nt: TGTGCCAGCAGGCTGACAGGGAACTCTGGAAACACCATATATTTT
CDR3aa: CASRLTGNSGNTIYF
j_gene: TRBJ1-3
abundance: few
d_gene: TRBD1
v_gene: TRBV2

CDR3nt: TGTGCCAGCGGCCTGTCTGGAAACACCATATATTTT
CDR3aa: CASGLSGNTIYF
j_gene: TRBJ1-3
abundance: .
d_gene: .
v_gene: TRBV7-8

CDR3nt: TGCGCCAGCAGCTTGGTCGGGGGCTCCTACGAGCAGTACTTC
CDR3aa: CASSLVGGSYEQYF
j_gene: TRBJ2-7
abundance: .
d_gene: .
v_gene: TRBV5-1

CDR3nt: TGTGCCAGCAGCCTTCGACAGGGCCCTATGCTCACCATATATTTT
CDR3aa: CASSLRQGPMLTIYF
j_gene: TRBJ1-3
abundance: .
d_gene: TRBD1
v_gene: TRBV7-9